Each of the 17 T cell receptor beta chains below was sequenced from the same sample in a study of blood T cell repertoires in COVID-19. Only in-frame clones appear in the TCRdb table, and some are missing; sequencing was by immunoSEQ multiplex PCR. The table lists about 200,000 clones, more than 80% of them singletons. The sequenced material came from PBMCs or T cells enriched from blood (not recorded which). The receptors come from a woman between 18 and 29 years old who had recovered from COVID-19.

The sample holds one count of this clone. This chain joins TRBV6-5 and TRBJ2-7; D unclear. Germline-derived CDR1 and CDR2 are MNHEY and SVGAGI. CDR3 length equals 14 residues. Trimming cost V 4 bases and J 3 bases, with 13 bases left between them. CDR3 nucleotides: TGTGCCAGCAGTTCAACGACATTTAGCTACGAGCAGTACTTC. Translation: CASSSTTFSYEQYF.

The V call is TRBV7-8, the J call TRBJ1-5; 7 bases are a match to TRBD1. The length of the CDR3 is 16 residues. Germline lookup yields CDR1 SGHVS and CDR2 FQNEAQ. The V segment lost 5 bases and the J segment 2 bases; nucleotides outside the gene matches: 9. The CDR3 DNA is TGTGCCAGCAGCCGGGCCGGGACAGCTGGCAATCAGCCCCAGCATTTT. Protein product: CASSRAGTAGNQPQHF.

This clone has just a few counts. The chain is built from TRBV14 and TRBJ2-7; a weak D match, TRBD2 (5 bases). V lost 1 base and J 9 bases, leaving 7 bases between the germline ends. This CDR3 comprises 11 residues. Per germline, CDR1 SGHDN and CDR2 FVKESK. The DNA for the CDR3 is TGTGCCAGCAGCCAAGGGGAGTGGCAGTACTTC. Protein product: CASSQGEWQYF.

In DNA, the CDR3 is TGCGCCAGCAGCTTGGACAGAGAAGGCGGGGAGCTGTTTTTT. Its translation is CASSLDREGGELFF. The chain has TRBV5-1 and TRBJ2-2, with D hard to call. Germline CDR1 reads SGHRS; CDR2 reads YFSETQ. This CDR3 comprises 14 residues. V was cut by 0 bases and J by 7 bases, with 10 bases left in between.

The chain has TRBV11-2 and TRBJ1-1; tentative D call: TRBD1 (6 bases). Germline V gene data show CDR1 as SGHAT and CDR2 as FQNNGV. The CDR3 spans 18 residues. The ends were cut back, 4 bases at V and 2 bases at J, with 23 bases in the middle. CDR3 amino acids: CASSSPEWVGTLNTEAFF. DNA of the CDR3: TGTGCCAGCAGCTCACCAGAATGGGTCGGGACATTAAACACTGAAGCTTTCTTT.

This clone came up once. The chain recombines TRBV2 with TRBJ2-5; TRBD2 is a possible D gene (6 bases). V was cut by 7 bases and J by 3 bases, with 9 bases left in between. The CDR3 is 12 amino acids. Germline values: CDR1 SNHLY, CDR2 FYNNEI. CDR3 sequence (DNA): TGTGCCAGCAATAGGGAGGAAGAGACCCAGTACTTC. Amino acid sequence: CASNREEETQYF.

This chain uses TRBV6-5 with TRBJ2-7, with D hard to call. This CDR3 spans 12 amino acids. Germline values: CDR1 MNHEY, CDR2 SVGAGI. Trimming left V 6 bases short and J 2 bases short, with 8 bases between. DNA for the CDR3: TGTGCCAGCAGCAACAATGCCTACGAGCAGTACTTC. Translation gives CASSNNAYEQYF.

V gene TRBV6-4 combines with J gene TRBJ2-3; 7 bases agree with TRBD1. The V segment lost 6 bases and the J segment 1 base; nucleotides outside the gene matches: 10. CDR1 and CDR2 from the germline V gene are MRHNA and SNTAGT. CDR3 length: 16 amino acids. The CDR3 is CASSPQGGAGTDTQYF. The CDR3 DNA follows: TGTGCCAGCAGCCCCCAAGGGGGCGCAGGCACAGATACGCAGTATTTT.

The chain links TRBV19 to TRBJ2-4; 9 bases fit TRBD1. This CDR3 spans 16 amino acids. In germline, CDR1 is LNHDA, CDR2 SQIVND (reference sequence). V shed 5 bases, J shed 6 bases, and the junction held 11 bases outside the gene matches. The CDR3 nucleotides are TGTGCCAGTAGTCTCGGGGACAGGGTAGGAGGAAACATTCAGTACTTC. Translating gives CASSLGDRVGGNIQYF.

The V call is TRBV5-6, the J call TRBJ1-1, with TRBD1 matching 9 bases. The CDR3 consists of 13 residues. The trim removed 4 bases at V and 7 bases at J, leaving 5 bases unmatched. The germline V gene encodes CDR1 SGHDT and CDR2 YYEEEE. CDR3 residues: CASSRGTGLEAFF. The CDR3 DNA follows: TGTGCCAGCAGCCGCGGGACAGGGCTTGAAGCTTTCTTT.

The CDR3 DNA reads as TGCGCCAGCAGCCTTCGGGGGGCTCTCGTGAATGAGCAGTTCTTC. It yields the protein CASSLRGALVNEQFF. The chain recombines TRBV4-1 with TRBJ2-1; TRBD2 might be the D (7 bases). CDR1 and CDR2 (germline): MGHRA, YSYEKL. The CDR3 is made up of 15 amino acids. V was cut by 4 bases and J by 7 bases, with 17 bases left in between.

J is TRBJ2-1 and V is TRBV4-1, with D perhaps TRBD2 (6 bases). Trimming removed 0 bases from V and 2 bases from J, with 8 bases in between. The germline V gene encodes CDR1 MGHRA and CDR2 YSYEKL. The CDR3 runs 15 residues. The CDR3 DNA reads as TGCGCCAGCAGCCAAGAGGGGGGTGCCTACAATGAGCAGTTCTTC. This translates into CASSQEGGAYNEQFF.

A few counts support this clone. This chain joins TRBV28 and TRBJ1-6, with 9 positions matching TRBD1. This CDR3 has 15 amino acids. Germline CDR1 reads MDHEN; CDR2 reads SYDVKM. V was clipped by 5 bases and J by 8 bases; unmatched bases: 7. In nucleotides, the CDR3 is TGTGCCAGCAGTCCGCCGGGACAGGGTTATTCACCCCTCCACTTT. This gives the protein CASSPPGQGYSPLHF.

This clone was observed a single time. J is TRBJ1-3 and V is TRBV14, with a weak D call TRBD1 (5 bases). The CDR3 is 15 amino acids. Germline CDR1 SGHDN, CDR2 FVKESK. V was pared by 2 bases and J by 2 bases, with 10 bases between. CDR3 protein: CASSQQQVPGNTIYF. The DNA of the CDR3 is TGTGCCAGCAGCCAACAACAGGTTCCTGGAAACACCATATATTTT.

The sample holds a few counts of this clone. V and J are TRBV6-5 and TRBJ1-2, with D unresolved. CDR3 length: 12 residues. Germline V gene lookup returns CDR1 MNHEY and CDR2 SVGAGI. V dropped 4 bases and J dropped 12 bases, with 15 bases sitting between them. CDR3 residues: CASSFSGSTHTF. In DNA form, the CDR3 reads TGTGCCAGCAGTTTTTCGGGGTCCACCCACACCTTC.

The chain is built from TRBV4-1 and TRBJ2-4; D is ambiguous. In germline, CDR1 is MGHRA, CDR2 YSYEKL. Deletions cut 0 bases from V and 2 bases from J, with 11 bases between. The CDR3 loop spans 16 amino acids. The chain's CDR3 is CASSQDQALTKNIQYF. The CDR3 region has the DNA TGCGCCAGCAGCCAAGATCAGGCCCTAACCAAAAACATTCAGTACTTC.

The chain recombines TRBV11-2 with TRBJ2-7, with unresolved D. The CDR3 is 14 residues long. Germline V gives CDR1 SGHAT, CDR2 FQNNGV. The V and J ends lost 3 bases and 2 bases respectively, with 11 bases between them. The CDR3 loop is CASSFVGSTYEQYF. Written as DNA, the CDR3 is TGTGCCAGCAGCTTTGTCGGTAGCACCTACGAGCAGTACTTC. Variable domain in full (rest from reference TRBV11-2 and TRBJ2-7): EAGVAQSPRYKIIEKRQSVAFWCNPISGHATLYWYQQILGQGPKLLIQFQNNGVVDDSQLPKDRFSAERLKGVDSTLKIQPAKLEDSAVYLCASSFVGSTYEQYFGPGTRLTVT.